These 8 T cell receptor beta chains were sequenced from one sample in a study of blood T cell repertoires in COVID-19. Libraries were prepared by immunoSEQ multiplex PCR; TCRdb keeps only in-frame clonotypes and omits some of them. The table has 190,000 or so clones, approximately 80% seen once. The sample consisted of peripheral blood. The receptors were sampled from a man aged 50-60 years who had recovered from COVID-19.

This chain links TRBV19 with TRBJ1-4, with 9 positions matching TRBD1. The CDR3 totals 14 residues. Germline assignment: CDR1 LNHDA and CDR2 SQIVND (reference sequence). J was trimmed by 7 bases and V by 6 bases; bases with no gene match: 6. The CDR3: CASRTGTGSEKLFF. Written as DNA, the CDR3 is TGTGCCAGTAGAACAGGGACAGGGAGTGAAAAACTGTTTTTT.

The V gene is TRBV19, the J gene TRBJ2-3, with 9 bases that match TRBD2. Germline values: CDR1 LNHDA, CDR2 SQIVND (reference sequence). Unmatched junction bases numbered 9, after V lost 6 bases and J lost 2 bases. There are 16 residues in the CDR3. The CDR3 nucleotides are TGTGCCAGTAGACCTAAAGCGGGAGGACTCACAGATACGCAGTATTTT. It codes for CASRPKAGGLTDTQYF.

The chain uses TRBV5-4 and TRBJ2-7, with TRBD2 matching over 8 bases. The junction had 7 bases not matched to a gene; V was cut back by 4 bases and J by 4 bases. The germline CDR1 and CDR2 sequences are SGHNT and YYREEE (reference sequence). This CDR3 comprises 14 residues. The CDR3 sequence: CASSTGGTLYEQYF. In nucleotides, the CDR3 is TGTGCCAGCAGCACGGGAGGGACGCTTTACGAGCAGTACTTC.

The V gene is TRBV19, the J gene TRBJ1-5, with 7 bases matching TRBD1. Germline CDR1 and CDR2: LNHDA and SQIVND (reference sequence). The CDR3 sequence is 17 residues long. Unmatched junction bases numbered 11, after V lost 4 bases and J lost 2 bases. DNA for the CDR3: TGTGCCAGTAGTACCCTTCGACAGGGTAGGGGCAATCAGCCCCAGCATTTT. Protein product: CASSTLRQGRGNQPQHF.

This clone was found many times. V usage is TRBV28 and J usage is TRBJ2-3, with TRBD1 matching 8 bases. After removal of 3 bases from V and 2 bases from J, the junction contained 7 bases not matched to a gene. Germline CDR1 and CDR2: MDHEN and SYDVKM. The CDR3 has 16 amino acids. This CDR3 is CASSLGQVLYTDTQYF. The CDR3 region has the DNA TGTGCCAGCAGTTTGGGACAGGTTCTTTACACAGATACGCAGTATTTT.

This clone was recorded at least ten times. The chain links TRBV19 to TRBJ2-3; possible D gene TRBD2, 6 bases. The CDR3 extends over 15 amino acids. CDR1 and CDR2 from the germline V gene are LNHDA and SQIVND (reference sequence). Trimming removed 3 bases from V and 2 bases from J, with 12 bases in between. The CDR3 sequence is CASSIGGRITDTQYF. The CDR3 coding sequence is TGTGCCAGTAGTATTGGTGGGAGGATCACAGATACGCAGTATTTT.

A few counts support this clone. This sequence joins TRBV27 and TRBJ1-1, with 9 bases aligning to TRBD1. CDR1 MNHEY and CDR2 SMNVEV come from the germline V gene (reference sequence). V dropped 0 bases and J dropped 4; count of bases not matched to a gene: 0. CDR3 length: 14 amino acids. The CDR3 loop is CASSLSTGGTEAFF. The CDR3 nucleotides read TGTGCCAGCAGTTTATCGACAGGGGGCACTGAAGCTTTCTTT.

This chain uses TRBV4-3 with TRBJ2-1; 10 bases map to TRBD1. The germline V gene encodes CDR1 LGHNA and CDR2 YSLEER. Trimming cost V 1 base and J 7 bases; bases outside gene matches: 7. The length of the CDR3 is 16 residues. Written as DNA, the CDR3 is TGCGCCAGCAGCCAAGGCGGGGGACAGGGGAGGAATGAGCAGTTCTTC. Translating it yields CASSQGGGQGRNEQFF.